This T cell receptor beta chain was identified in a study of technical replicates of blood from several donors. Repertoires were generated with immunoSEQ multiplex PCR, while TCRdb's copy carries only in-frame clones and drops some. Of about 59,000 clones listed, 93% were seen once; the top ten hold under 5.5%. The CDR3 runs 13 residues. Germline loops: CDR1 LNHNV, CDR2 YYDKDF (reference sequence). V was shortened by 1 base and J by 4 bases, with 8 bases between the two germline ends. This receptor was identified in a human donor in good health. Some clones in this sample may be carry-over from other donors' samples. Sequenced sample: PBMCs. The rearrangement joins TRBV15 to TRBJ2-7, with a tentative D call TRBD1 (5 bases). CDR3 sequence reads: CATSRGAGYEQYF. The CDR3, as DNA: TGTGCCACCAGCAGAGGTGCAGGGTACGAGCAGTACTTC.